This TCR beta chain derives from a study of shared clonotypes between healthy human individuals. Trimming cost V 4 bases and J 1 base, with 13 bases left between them. Germline values: CDR1 MGHRA, CDR2 YSYEKL. The CDR3 sequence is 15 residues long. Naive CD8 isolation took CD45RO-negative cells positively selected for CCR7 and excluded terminally differentiated effector memory CD45RA+ cells. Sequencing was performed with immunoSEQ multiplex PCR; in TCRdb, only in-frame clones are kept and a portion is missing. This table holds roughly 770,000 clones, 95% to 97% found once. The clonotype was recovered from a man aged 30 to 45 in good health. This chain connects TRBV4-1 to TRBJ1-1, with a weak D call TRBD1 (6 bases). The sample taken for sequencing was naive CD8+ T cells sorted from blood. The CDR3, as DNA: TGCGCCAGCAGCCTAGGGGACATACGGAACACTGAAGCTTTCTTT. It encodes CASSLGDIRNTEAFF.